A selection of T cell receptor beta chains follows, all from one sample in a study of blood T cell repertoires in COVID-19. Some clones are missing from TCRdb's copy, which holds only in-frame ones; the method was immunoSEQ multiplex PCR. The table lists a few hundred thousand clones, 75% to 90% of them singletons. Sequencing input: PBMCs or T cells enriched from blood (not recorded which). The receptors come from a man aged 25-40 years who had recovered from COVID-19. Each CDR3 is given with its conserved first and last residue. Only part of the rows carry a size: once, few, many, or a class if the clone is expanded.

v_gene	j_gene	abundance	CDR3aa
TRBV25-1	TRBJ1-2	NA	CASSELGTGKMAYGYTF
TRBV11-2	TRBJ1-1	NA	CASSPSNMNTEAFF
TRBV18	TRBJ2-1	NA	CASSPLQVYNEQFF
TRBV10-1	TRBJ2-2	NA	CASRFLTNTGELFF
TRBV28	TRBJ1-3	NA	CASSLLGSGNTIYF
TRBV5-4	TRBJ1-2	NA	CASRVDRGTNYGYTF
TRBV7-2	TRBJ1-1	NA	CASGYQGKHTEAFF
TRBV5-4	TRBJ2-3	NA	CASSQTSGRAKDTQYF
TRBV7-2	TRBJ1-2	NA	CASSSGGSSYGYTF
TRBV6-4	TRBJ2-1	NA	CASSAGAGVSYNEQFF
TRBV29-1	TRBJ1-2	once	CSVEQGTYGYTF
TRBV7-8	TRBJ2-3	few	CASSLDLASDTQYF
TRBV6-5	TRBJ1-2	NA	CASSYTGQGNYGYTF
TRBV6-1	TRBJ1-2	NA	CASSPPTGRFGYTF
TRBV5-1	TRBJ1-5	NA	CASSKGGGSNQPQHF